These T cell receptor beta chains were read from a single sample in a study of shared clonotypes between healthy human individuals. Clones were read by immunoSEQ multiplex PCR, and TCRdb kept only the in-frame ones, dropping some. The sample yields about 2 million clones, about 95% seen once. Sequenced material: naive CD4+ T cells sorted from blood. The receptors were sampled from a man between 18 and 29 years old in good health. Each CDR3 is given with its conserved first and last residue. Each record gives: J gene, V gene, CDR3 protein.

J gene: TRBJ2-7
V gene: TRBV7-9
CDR3 protein: CASSLAHSYEQYF

J gene: TRBJ2-7
V gene: TRBV15
CDR3 protein: CATSGSRMTYEQYF

J gene: TRBJ1-4
V gene: TRBV19
CDR3 protein: CASSMGQNLATNEKLFF

J gene: TRBJ1-5
V gene: TRBV5-1
CDR3 protein: CASSLGGENSNQPQHF

J gene: TRBJ1-4
V gene: TRBV30
CDR3 protein: CAWSPDRANEKLFF

J gene: TRBJ2-5
V gene: TRBV4-1
CDR3 protein: CASSHSTSLLETQYF

J gene: TRBJ2-7
V gene: TRBV2
CDR3 protein: CASRPGLAGVYEQYF

J gene: TRBJ2-2
V gene: TRBV28
CDR3 protein: CASSPSTSGGAGGELFF

J gene: TRBJ1-1
V gene: TRBV6-1
CDR3 protein: CASIRLWAAEAFF

J gene: TRBJ2-5
V gene: TRBV6-1
CDR3 protein: CASRKRTQETQYF

J gene: TRBJ1-5
V gene: TRBV4-1
CDR3 protein: CASSQPEGNQPQHF

J gene: TRBJ1-6
V gene: TRBV5-4
CDR3 protein: CASSLAAGGDNSPLHF

J gene: TRBJ2-5
V gene: TRBV30
CDR3 protein: CAWSGSDQETQYF

J gene: TRBJ1-5
V gene: TRBV6-5
CDR3 protein: CASSPPGTRNQPQHF